Listed here are 16 T cell receptor beta chains from one sample, sequenced in a study of blood T cell repertoires in COVID-19. The protocol was immunoSEQ multiplex PCR, while the TCRdb copy is restricted to in-frame clones and leaves out a portion. Of about 400,000 clones in the sample, approximately 88% were seen once. The sequenced sample consisted of PBMCs or T cells enriched from blood (not recorded which). The receptors originated from a woman aged 25-40 years with acute COVID-19.

The chain combines TRBV5-1 with TRBJ1-1; 7 bases map to TRBD1. The V gene end was trimmed by 1 base and the J gene end by 4 bases; junction bases not matched to a gene: 1. The CDR3 runs 13 residues. CDR1 and CDR2 (germline): SGHRS, YFSETQ. The CDR3 reads CASSLPGGTEAFF. For the CDR3, the DNA is TGCGCCAGCAGCTTGCCAGGGGGCACTGAAGCTTTCTTT.

The chain couples TRBV20-1 to TRBJ2-3; tentative D call: TRBD2 (6 bases). The CDR3 sequence is 15 residues long. The germline V and J ends were trimmed by 3 bases and 2 bases, with 15 bases remaining between them. Germline V gene lookup returns CDR1 DFQATT and CDR2 SNEGSKA (reference sequence). CDR3 in amino acids: CSASGEGGVTDTQYF. The CDR3 nucleotides are TGCAGTGCTAGTGGTGAGGGAGGTGTCACAGATACGCAGTATTTT.

This chain connects TRBV19 to TRBJ1-6, with 10 bases that match TRBD1. Germline values: CDR1 LNHDA, CDR2 SQIVND (reference sequence). V was clipped by 8 bases and J by 7 bases; unmatched bases: 5. This CDR3 has 14 residues. This chain's CDR3 is CASGGDRGNSPLHF. CDR3 nucleotides: TGTGCCAGTGGGGGGGACAGGGGCAATTCACCCCTCCACTTT.

This chain links TRBV7-8 with TRBJ1-2; 9 nucleotides match TRBD1. Unmatched junction bases numbered 5, after V lost 0 bases and J lost 3 bases. CDR3 size: 16 residues. Germline lookup yields CDR1 SGHVS and CDR2 FQNEAQ. CDR3 bases: TGTGCCAGCAGCTTAGCGGCTCGACAGGGGGACTATGGCTACACCTTC. This codes for CASSLAARQGDYGYTF.

This sequence joins TRBV9 and TRBJ1-2; a weak D match, TRBD1 (6 bases). Trimming pared 2 bases from V and 0 bases from J, leaving 8 bases between. The CDR3 length is 14 residues. Germline V gene data show CDR1 as SGDLS and CDR2 as YYNGEE. The CDR3 nucleotides read TGTGCCAGCAGCGTTCGGACAGCTAACTATGGCTACACCTTC. Its protein is CASSVRTANYGYTF.

The rearrangement links TRBV5-1 to TRBJ2-7; 11 bases align to TRBD1. The CDR3 length is 14 residues. CDR1 and CDR2 from the germline V gene are SGHRS and YFSETQ. V lost 3 bases to trimming and J lost 2 bases; unmatched junction nucleotides: 1. The CDR3 DNA is TGCGCCAGCAGCTGGGGACAGGGGGCCTACGAGCAGTACTTC. Translated, it gives CASSWGQGAYEQYF.

The gene calls are TRBV5-1 and TRBJ2-2; 8 bases map to TRBD2. Germline V CDR1 and CDR2: SGHRS, YFSETQ. J gave up 0 bases and V 6 bases, and 7 bases lay outside the gene matches. This CDR3 has 16 residues. The CDR3 is CASNPAGETNTGELFF. Written as DNA, the CDR3 is TGCGCCAGCAACCCAGCGGGGGAAACGAACACCGGGGAGCTGTTTTTT.

The chain recombines TRBV11-2 with TRBJ2-1, with 11 bases aligning to TRBD1. J gave up 3 bases and V 5 bases, and 6 bases lay outside the gene matches. Germline V gives CDR1 SGHAT, CDR2 FQNNGV. This CDR3 region has 16 residues. The CDR3 reads CASSPEDRGRYNEQFF. CDR3 DNA sequence: TGTGCCAGCAGCCCCGAGGACAGGGGGCGCTACAATGAGCAGTTCTTC.

The chain uses TRBV28 and TRBJ1-1; D not resolved. Trimming removed 7 bases from V and 2 bases from J, with 14 bases in between. Germline CDR1 MDHEN, CDR2 SYDVKM. This CDR3 is built from 14 residues. The CDR3 bases are TGTGCCAGCACCTTGAGAGGCACCAACACTGAAGCTTTCTTT. Translated, it gives CASTLRGTNTEAFF.

The chain links TRBV28 to TRBJ2-7; the D is unclear. The CDR3 spans 15 residues. Germline CDR1 MDHEN, CDR2 SYDVKM. The V end lost 5 bases, the J end lost 3 bases, and 17 bases lay between the germline ends. DNA for the CDR3: TGTGCCAGCAGTACTTCCCACACTGGGCACTACGAGCAGTACTTC. Its protein product is CASSTSHTGHYEQYF.

The count of this clone is one. The chain's CDR3 is CASSMGRNEQFF. The CDR3 DNA reads as TGTGCCAGTAGTATGGGCCGGAATGAGCAGTTCTTC. V usage is TRBV19 and J usage is TRBJ2-1, with D unclear. CDR1 is LNHDA and CDR2 is SQIVND in the germline V gene (reference sequence). The CDR3 is made up of 12 amino acids. V lost 3 bases to trimming and J lost 7 bases, with 7 bases between them.

The chain links TRBV27 to TRBJ1-1; TRBD1 matches at 10 bases. The CDR3 has 17 amino acids. Per the germline V gene, CDR1 is MNHEY and CDR2 is SMNVEV (reference sequence). V trimming: 6 bases; J trimming: 5 bases; junction bases outside the gene matches: 15. The CDR3 here is CASSRGKTGGAGTEAFF. The CDR3 region has the DNA TGTGCCAGCAGCCGAGGGAAGACAGGGGGCGCGGGGACTGAAGCTTTCTTT.

J is TRBJ2-5 and V is TRBV7-6, with D hard to call. Trimming left V 2 bases short and J 1 base short, with 11 bases between. The CDR3 totals 15 residues. CDR1 is SGHVS and CDR2 is FNYEAQ in the germline V gene. CDR3 sequence reads: CASSLNSGLQETQYF. Written as DNA, the CDR3 is TGTGCCAGCAGCTTAAACAGTGGGCTCCAAGAGACCCAGTACTTC.

V and J are TRBV5-1 and TRBJ1-1, with TRBD1 matching over 8 bases. Germline assignment: CDR1 SGHRS and CDR2 YFSETQ. This CDR3 spans 14 amino acids. The trim removed 4 bases at V and 1 base at J, leaving 3 bases unmatched. DNA of the CDR3: TGCGCCAGCAGCGGAGACAGGGGGAACACTGAAGCTTTCTTT. It specifies CASSGDRGNTEAFF.

V is TRBV4-1 and J is TRBJ2-1; TRBD2 aligns across 13 bases. This CDR3 spans 15 amino acids. Germline V CDR1 and CDR2: MGHRA, YSYEKL. V gave up 7 bases and J gave up 1 base; unmatched junction bases: 1. The CDR3 DNA reads TGCGCCAGCACGACTAGCGGGGGGTCCTACAATGAGCAGTTCTTC. Amino acids: CASTTSGGSYNEQFF.

The chain has TRBV5-1 and TRBJ1-3; unclear D gene. CDR1 and CDR2 (germline): SGHRS, YFSETQ. CDR3 length: 16 residues. The V gene lost 1 base and the J gene lost 0 bases, with 11 bases spanning the gap. The CDR3 coding sequence is TGCGCCAGCAGCTTGAACGGGGTTAGCTCTGGAAACACCATATATTTT. Translating gives CASSLNGVSSGNTIYF.